The sequence of this T cell receptor beta chain was determined in a study of CD8 T cells in Susac syndrome. Study summary: Patients with Susac syndrome had blood drawn and were at that point therapy-naive, on corticosteroids, or on intravenous immunoglobulin alone. General study findings and limits: Susac-specific public clones were found in both the total CD8+ and the CD8+ TEMRA repertoires, with under 20 in the former and 5 or 6 in the latter.

Germline V gene lookup returns CDR1 SGDLS and CDR2 YYNGEE. Trimming at V came to 4 bases and at J to 2 bases, leaving 5 bases not matched to a gene. The CDR3 covers 14 residues. The RNA, roughly 0.45 to 1 ug, was put through reverse transcription using random hexamers. MiXCR was run by TCRdb on the immunoSEQ multiplex PCR reads, yielding one entry per CDR3 protein. The repertoire holds around 95,000 distinct CDR3 sequences, with about 95% as singletons. TCR beta was sequenced from blood CD8+ and CD4+ T cells. TEMRA cells were FACS-enriched, and CD8+ and CD4+ T cells were isolated negatively. With respect to this clonotype: What it recognizes is unknown.

The sample consisted of CD8+ T cells from PBMCs. The chain uses TRBV9 and TRBJ2-7, with 8 bases fitting TRBD2. The TCR was taken from a human donor with Susac syndrome. Written as DNA, the CDR3 is TGTGCCAGCAGCCCCGGGGGGGGGACCTACGAGCAGTACTTC. It encodes CASSPGGGTYEQYF.